This T cell receptor beta chain came from a study of blood T cell repertoires in COVID-19. Study overall: From T cells, B-cell-depleted T cells, or PBMCs came the material, which was cDNA or gDNA.

Germline CDR1 and CDR2: SQVTM and ANQGSEA. The V end lost 3 bases, the J end lost 3 bases, and 14 bases lay between the germline ends. The CDR3 sequence is 14 residues long. In the original analysis: Amplifying reference gene primers gave estimates of nucleated cell counts. Here immunoSEQ multiplex PCR was the method, and the copy in TCRdb shows in-frame clones only, minus some. From that table come the V and J calls and clone size; the DNA was used to work out D and trimming. The sample shows 310,000 or so clones, 85% to 90% of them seen only once. This clone has a handful of counts. This TCR derives from a man aged 65 to 79 with acute or convalescent COVID-19. The sequenced material came from peripheral blood. The chain joins TRBV29-1 to TRBJ1-2; tentative D call: TRBD1 (5 bases). The CDR3 is CSVDVGGVDYGYTF. The CDR3 DNA is TGCAGCGTTGATGTCGGGGGTGTTGACTATGGCTACACCTTC.